This T cell receptor beta chain came from a study of blood T cell repertoires in COVID-19. The germline V gene has CDR1 SGDLS and CDR2 YYNGEE. The CDR3 totals 14 residues. V shed 0 bases and J 8 bases; nucleotides not matched to a gene: 5. TCRdb keeps only in-frame clones here, not all; method: immunoSEQ multiplex PCR. The repertoire holds over 150,000 clones, with about 86% as singletons. This chain connects TRBV9 to TRBJ1-2; TRBD1 aligns across 9 bases. Material for sequencing was peripheral blood. The receptor's source is a man in his fifties or sixties with active or convalescent COVID-19. CDR3 in amino acids: CASSVEQGARGYTF. CDR3 DNA sequence: TGTGCCAGCAGCGTAGAACAGGGGGCGCGAGGCTACACCTTC.